This TCR beta chain was sequenced for a study of shared clonotypes between healthy human individuals. The table lists this clone with a count of one. Its cognate antigen is unknown. The same CDR3 can be traced to other DNA sequences in this sample. Overall study findings and caveats: In a handful of donors, around 5% of naive CD4 clonotypes appeared in common. Among donors, clonotype sharing was expected to be affected by sequencing depth. Donor scarcity curtailed the genetic and exposure-history diversity represented herein.

Each sorted subset replicate got 200 ng genomic DNA, about 33,000 genomes. Method: immunoSEQ multiplex PCR; TCRdb's copy keeps in-frame clones and lacks some. Counted here are over a million clones, roughly 95% occurring once; the ten biggest clones make up approximately 1.1%. CDR1 is SQVTM and CDR2 is ANQGSEA in the germline V gene. V dropped 4 bases and J dropped 6 bases, with 4 bases sitting between them. This CDR3 region has 10 residues. The source material was naive CD4+ T cells sorted from blood. Regarding subset: CD45RA+ positively selected. The origin of this receptor is a young man in good health. V is TRBV29-1 and J is TRBJ2-1; the D is unclear. The CDR3 spells CSVGSNEQFF. The CDR3 DNA reads as TGCAGCGTTGGGAGCAATGAGCAGTTCTTC.